The rows below give T cell receptor beta chains drawn from one sample of a study of T-cell reconstitution after alpha-beta-depleted transplantation in children. MiXCR, run by TCRdb on the PCR reads, gives a single entry per CDR3 protein. The table records 600,000 to 700,000 distinct CDR3 sequences, less than 15% of them present only once. The starting material was PBMCs, obtained before TCRalphabeta/CD19-depleted stem cell transplant. The receptors stem from a girl aged 2-10 years with congenital amegakaryocytic thrombocytopenia, due to receive a stem cell transplant. CDR3s include the opening cysteine and the closing phenylalanine or tryptophan. The D gene is left open where the match is weak. Clone sizes are given selectively: once, few, many, or a class where the clone is expanded.

V gene	D gene	J gene	clone size	CDR3 protein
TRBV20-1	-	TRBJ2-1	many	CSARERERIYNEQFF
TRBV20-1	-	TRBJ2-1	many	CSARFYNEQFF
TRBV12-3/TRBV12-4	-	TRBJ2-5	many	CASSSRLGGQETQYF
TRBV6-5	-	TRBJ2-7	many	CASTTRGSYEQYF
TRBV20-1	-	TRBJ2-1	-	CSAREPRDSYNEQFF
TRBV5-1	TRBD2	TRBJ2-3	many	CASSLGLAGVGTDTQYF
TRBV7-9	-	TRBJ2-1	-	CASRRMNEQFF
TRBV12-3/TRBV12-4	-	TRBJ2-1	many	CASTLGHEQFF
TRBV20-1	-	TRBJ1-5	-	CSARDPTGGNQPQHF
TRBV5-1	-	TRBJ2-7	few	CASSSRRTTYEQYF
TRBV5-6	-	TRBJ2-4	many	CASSVPGSTKNIQYF
TRBV20-1	-	TRBJ2-7	-	CSARDPLQAYEQYF
TRBV12-3/TRBV12-4	-	TRBJ1-2	-	CASSDHAAGSGGYTF
TRBV7-8	TRBD2	TRBJ2-7	many	CASSLLAGGRDEQYF
TRBV7-6	-	TRBJ2-3	few	CASSSQTDTQYF
TRBV27	TRBD1	TRBJ1-6	few	CASSSATGGLNSPLHF
TRBV5-6	-	TRBJ2-5	many	CASSLGVRGDGETQYF
TRBV6-1	-	TRBJ2-2	many	CASSRQGWTGELFF
TRBV4-1	TRBD1	TRBJ2-3	many	CASSQTLTGADTQYF
TRBV5-1	TRBD2	TRBJ2-7	-	CASSGRGDLEQYF
TRBV29-1	-	TRBJ2-7	-	CSVEGAREDFYEQYF
TRBV12-3/TRBV12-4	-	TRBJ2-5	few	CASSLVTSETQYF
TRBV21-1	-	TRBJ1-2	-	CASWTAGYTF
TRBV3-1	TRBD2	TRBJ2-1	few	CASSLAGGPHNEQFF
TRBV5-1	-	TRBJ2-5	few	CASSLQGIGETQYF
TRBV7-9	-	TRBJ2-7	many	CASSSTGSGTYEQYF
TRBV20-1	TRBD1	TRBJ1-4	few	CSAPGQGAPSNEKLFF
TRBV20-1	TRBD2	TRBJ2-1	many	CSAKRGSQYNEQFF
TRBV7-9	-	TRBJ1-1	many	CASSLTDNTEAFF
TRBV27	TRBD2	TRBJ2-3	-	CASSWVGGSPDTQYF
TRBV29-1	TRBD2	TRBJ2-5	many	CSVGVSGRALETQYF
TRBV7-2	-	TRBJ2-3	many	CASSRVQGFGYTQYF
TRBV10-3	TRBD2	TRBJ2-5	many	CASKPGIAGVGETQYF
TRBV9	TRBD1	TRBJ2-3	few	CASSVVGTDTDTQYF
TRBV21-1	-	TRBJ2-7	-	CASSKQGCTYEQYF
TRBV29-1	-	TRBJ2-7	many	CSVRRTNSYEQYF
TRBV29-1	-	TRBJ2-7	-	CSVWGASGSSYEQYF
TRBV20-1	TRBD2	TRBJ2-7	-	CSAREGNGYEQYF
TRBV7-9	-	TRBJ2-7	once	CASSFSADSEQYF